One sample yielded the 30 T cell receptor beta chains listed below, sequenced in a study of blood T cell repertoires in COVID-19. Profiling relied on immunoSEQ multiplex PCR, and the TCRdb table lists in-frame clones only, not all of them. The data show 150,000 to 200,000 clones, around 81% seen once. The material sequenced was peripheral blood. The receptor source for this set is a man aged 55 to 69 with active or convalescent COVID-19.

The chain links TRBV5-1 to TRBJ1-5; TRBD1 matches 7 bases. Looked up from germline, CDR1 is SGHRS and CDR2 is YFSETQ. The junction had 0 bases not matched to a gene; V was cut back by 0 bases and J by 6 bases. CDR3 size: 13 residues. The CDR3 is CASSLGQGQPQHF. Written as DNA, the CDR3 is TGCGCCAGCAGCTTGGGACAGGGTCAGCCCCAGCATTTT.

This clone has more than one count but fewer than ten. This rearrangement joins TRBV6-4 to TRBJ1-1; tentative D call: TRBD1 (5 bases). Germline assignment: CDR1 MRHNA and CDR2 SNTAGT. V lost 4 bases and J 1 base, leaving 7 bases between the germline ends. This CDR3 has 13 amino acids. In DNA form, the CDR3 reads TGTGCCAGCAGTGCCAGGGAGAACACTGAAGCTTTCTTT. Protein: CASSARENTEAFF.

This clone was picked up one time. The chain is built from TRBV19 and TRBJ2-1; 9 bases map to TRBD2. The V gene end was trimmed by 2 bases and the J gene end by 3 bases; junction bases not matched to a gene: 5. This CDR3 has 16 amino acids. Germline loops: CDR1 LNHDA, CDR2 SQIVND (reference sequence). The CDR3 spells CASSISSGGIYNEQFF. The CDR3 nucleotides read TGTGCCAGTAGTATATCGAGCGGGGGGATCTACAATGAGCAGTTCTTC.

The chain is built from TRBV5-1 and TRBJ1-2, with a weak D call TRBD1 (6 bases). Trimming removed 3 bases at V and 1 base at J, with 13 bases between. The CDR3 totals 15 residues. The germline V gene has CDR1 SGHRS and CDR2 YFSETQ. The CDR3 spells CASSSTGTSNYGYTF. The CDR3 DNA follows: TGCGCCAGCAGCTCGACCGGGACAAGTAACTATGGCTACACCTTC. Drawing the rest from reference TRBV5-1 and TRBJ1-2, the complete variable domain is KAGVTQTPRYLIKTRGQQVTLSCSPISGHRSVSWYQQTPGQGLQFLFEYFSETQRNKGNFPGRFSGRQFSNSRSEMNVSTLELGDSALYLCASSSTGTSNYGYTFGSGTRLTVV.

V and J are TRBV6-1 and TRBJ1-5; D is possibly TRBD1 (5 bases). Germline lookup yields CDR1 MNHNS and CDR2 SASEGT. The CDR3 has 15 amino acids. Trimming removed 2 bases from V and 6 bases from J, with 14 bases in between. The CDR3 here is CASSESGGSSQPQHF. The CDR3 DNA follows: TGTGCCAGCAGTGAATCGGGGGGAAGTTCTCAGCCCCAGCATTTT.

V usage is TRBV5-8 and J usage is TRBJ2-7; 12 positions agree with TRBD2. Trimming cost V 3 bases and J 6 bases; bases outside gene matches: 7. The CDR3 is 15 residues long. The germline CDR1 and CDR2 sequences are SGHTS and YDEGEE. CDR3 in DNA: TGTGCCAGCAGCTCGAGACTAGCGGGAGAATCCGAGCAGTACTTC. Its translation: CASSSRLAGESEQYF. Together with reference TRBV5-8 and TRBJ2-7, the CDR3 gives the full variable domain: EAGVTQSPTHLIKTRGQQATLRCSPISGHTSVYWYQQALGLGLQFLLWYDEGEERNRGNFPPRFSGRQFPNYSSELNVNALELEDSALYLCASSSRLAGESEQYFGPGTRLTVT.

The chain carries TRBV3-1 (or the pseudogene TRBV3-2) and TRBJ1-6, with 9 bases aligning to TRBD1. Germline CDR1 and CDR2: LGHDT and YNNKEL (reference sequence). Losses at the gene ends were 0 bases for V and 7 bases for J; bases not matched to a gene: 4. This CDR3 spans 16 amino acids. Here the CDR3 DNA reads TGTGCCAGCAGCCAAGAGAACAGGGGGCAAAATTCACCCCTCCACTTT. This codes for CASSQENRGQNSPLHF.

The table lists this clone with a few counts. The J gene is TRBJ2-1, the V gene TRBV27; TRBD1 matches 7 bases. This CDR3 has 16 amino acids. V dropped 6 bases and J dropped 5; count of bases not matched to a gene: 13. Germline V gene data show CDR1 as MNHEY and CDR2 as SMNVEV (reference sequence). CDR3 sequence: CASRTEQGRTHNEQFF. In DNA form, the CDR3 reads TGTGCCAGCAGAACAGAACAGGGGCGAACTCACAATGAGCAGTTCTTC.

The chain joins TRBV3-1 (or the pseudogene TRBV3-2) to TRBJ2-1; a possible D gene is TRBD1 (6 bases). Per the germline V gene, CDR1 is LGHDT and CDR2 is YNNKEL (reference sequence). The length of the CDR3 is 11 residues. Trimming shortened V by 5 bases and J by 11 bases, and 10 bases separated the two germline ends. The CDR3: CASSEDRKQFF. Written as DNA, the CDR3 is TGTGCCAGCAGCGAGGACAGAAAGCAGTTCTTC.

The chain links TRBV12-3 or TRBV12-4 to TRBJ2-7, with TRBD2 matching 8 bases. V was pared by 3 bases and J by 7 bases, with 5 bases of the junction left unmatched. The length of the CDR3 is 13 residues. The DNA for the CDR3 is TGTGCCAGCAGTTTGGGAACTAGCGGTGAGCAGTACTTC. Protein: CASSLGTSGEQYF.

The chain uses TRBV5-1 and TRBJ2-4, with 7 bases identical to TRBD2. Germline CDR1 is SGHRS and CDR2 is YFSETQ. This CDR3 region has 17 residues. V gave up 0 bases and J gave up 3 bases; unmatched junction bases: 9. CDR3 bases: TGCGCCAGCAGCTTGGACGGGGGGATAGGGGTCAAAAACATTCAGTACTTC. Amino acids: CASSLDGGIGVKNIQYF.

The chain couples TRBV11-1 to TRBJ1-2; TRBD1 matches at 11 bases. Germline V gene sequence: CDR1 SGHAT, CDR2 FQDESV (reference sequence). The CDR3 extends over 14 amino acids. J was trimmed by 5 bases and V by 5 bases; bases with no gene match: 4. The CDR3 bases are TGTGCCAGCAGCCCGGACAGGGGGCTTTATGGCTACACCTTC. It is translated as CASSPDRGLYGYTF.

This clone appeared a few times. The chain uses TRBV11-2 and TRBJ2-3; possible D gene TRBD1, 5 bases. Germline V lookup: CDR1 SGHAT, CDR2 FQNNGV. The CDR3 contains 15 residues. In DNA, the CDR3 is TGTGGGTCGGGCCAAGGGGCTAAGCCCAAAGATACGCAGTATTTT. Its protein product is CGSGQGAKPKDTQYF.

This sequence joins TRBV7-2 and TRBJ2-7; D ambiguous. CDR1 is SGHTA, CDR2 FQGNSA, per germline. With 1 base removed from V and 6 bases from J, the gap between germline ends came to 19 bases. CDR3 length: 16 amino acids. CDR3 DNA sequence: TGTGCCAGCAGCTTAGGGGCCAGAGATACTCCCTTCGAGCAGTACTTC. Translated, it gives CASSLGARDTPFEQYF.

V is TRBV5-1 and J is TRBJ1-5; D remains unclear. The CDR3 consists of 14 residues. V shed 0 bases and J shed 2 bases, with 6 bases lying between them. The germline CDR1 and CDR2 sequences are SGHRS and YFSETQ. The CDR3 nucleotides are TGCGCCAGCAGCTTGGGGGAGGGCAATCAGCCCCAGCATTTT. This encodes CASSLGEGNQPQHF.

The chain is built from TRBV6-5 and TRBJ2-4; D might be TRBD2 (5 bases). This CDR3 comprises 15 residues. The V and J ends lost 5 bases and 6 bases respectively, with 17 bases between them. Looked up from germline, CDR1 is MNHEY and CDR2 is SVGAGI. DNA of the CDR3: TGTGCCAGCAGTCCCATTTATGGGAGTGGAAACATTCAGTACTTC. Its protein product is CASSPIYGSGNIQYF.

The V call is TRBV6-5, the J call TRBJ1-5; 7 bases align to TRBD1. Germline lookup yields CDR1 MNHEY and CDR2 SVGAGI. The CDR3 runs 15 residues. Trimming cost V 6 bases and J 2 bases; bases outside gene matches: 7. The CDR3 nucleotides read TGTGCCAGCAGAAGACAGGGTTGGGGCAATCAGCCCCAGCATTTT. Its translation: CASRRQGWGNQPQHF.

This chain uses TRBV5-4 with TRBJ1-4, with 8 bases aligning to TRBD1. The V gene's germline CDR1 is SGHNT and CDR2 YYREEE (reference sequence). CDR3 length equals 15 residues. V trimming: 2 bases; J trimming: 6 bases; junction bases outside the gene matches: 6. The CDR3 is CASSFNRGIDEKLFF. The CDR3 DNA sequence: TGTGCCAGCAGCTTTAACAGGGGGATCGATGAAAAACTGTTTTTT.

CDR3 nucleotide sequence: TGTGCCAGCAGCTTCGGGACAGGGGGCAACACTGAAGCTTTCTTT. As protein: CASSFGTGGNTEAFF. The rearrangement links TRBV11-3 to TRBJ1-1; 12 bases are shared with TRBD1. V lost 3 bases and J lost 2; bases outside the gene matches: 1. This CDR3 comprises 15 residues. Germline CDR1 and CDR2: SGHNT and YENEEA.

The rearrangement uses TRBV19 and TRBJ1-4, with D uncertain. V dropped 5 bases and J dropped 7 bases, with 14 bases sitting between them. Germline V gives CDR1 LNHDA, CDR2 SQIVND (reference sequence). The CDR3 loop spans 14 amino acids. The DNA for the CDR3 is TGTGCCAGTAGTTCACCGATTCCCGGTGAAAAACTGTTTTTT. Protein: CASSSPIPGEKLFF. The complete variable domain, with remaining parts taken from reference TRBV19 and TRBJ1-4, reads DGGITQSPKYLFRKEGQNVTLSCEQNLNHDAMYWYRQDPGQGLRLIYYSQIVNDFQKGDIAEGYSVSREKKESFPLTVTSAQKNPTAFYLCASSSPIPGEKLFFGSGTQLSVL.

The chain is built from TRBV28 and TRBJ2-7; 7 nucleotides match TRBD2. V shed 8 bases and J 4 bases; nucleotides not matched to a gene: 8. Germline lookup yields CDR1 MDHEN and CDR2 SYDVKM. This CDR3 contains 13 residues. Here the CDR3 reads CASRIGLDYEQYF. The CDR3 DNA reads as TGTGCCAGCCGCATTGGACTAGATTACGAGCAGTACTTC.

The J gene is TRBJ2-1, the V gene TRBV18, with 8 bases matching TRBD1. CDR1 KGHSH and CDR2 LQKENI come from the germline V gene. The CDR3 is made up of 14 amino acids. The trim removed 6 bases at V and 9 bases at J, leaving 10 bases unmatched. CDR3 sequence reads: CASSPWDRRGEQFF. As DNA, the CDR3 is TGTGCCAGCTCTCCCTGGGACAGGAGGGGTGAGCAGTTCTTC.

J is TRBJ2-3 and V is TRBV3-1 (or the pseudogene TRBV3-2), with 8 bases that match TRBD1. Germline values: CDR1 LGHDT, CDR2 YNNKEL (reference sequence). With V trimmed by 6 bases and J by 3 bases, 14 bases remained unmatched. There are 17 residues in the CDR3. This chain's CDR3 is CASSPSTSHRGTDTQYF. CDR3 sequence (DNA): TGTGCCAGCAGTCCTTCAACCTCCCACAGGGGGACAGATACGCAGTATTTT.

CDR3 nucleotide sequence: TGTGCCAGCAGCTTGGACGGGAGCTCTGGAAACACCATATATTTT. This sequence encodes CASSLDGSSGNTIYF. This chain uses TRBV5-4 with TRBJ1-3; D is unresolved. There are 15 residues in the CDR3. Germline-derived CDR1 and CDR2 are SGHNT and YYREEE (reference sequence). The V and J ends lost 0 bases and 0 bases respectively, with 7 bases between them.

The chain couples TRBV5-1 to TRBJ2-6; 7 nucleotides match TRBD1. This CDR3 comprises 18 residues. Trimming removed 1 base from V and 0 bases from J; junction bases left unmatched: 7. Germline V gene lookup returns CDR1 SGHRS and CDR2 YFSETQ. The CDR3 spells CASSLTGQTSSGANVLTF. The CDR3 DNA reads TGCGCCAGCAGCTTGACGGGACAGACAAGCTCTGGGGCCAACGTCCTGACTTTC.

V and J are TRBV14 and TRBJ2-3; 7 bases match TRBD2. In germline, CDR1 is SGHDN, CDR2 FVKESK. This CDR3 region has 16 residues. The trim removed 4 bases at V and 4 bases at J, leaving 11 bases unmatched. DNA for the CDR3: TGTGCCAGCAGCCTGGGGGGGATCCTGCAGGCAGATACGCAGTATTTT. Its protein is CASSLGGILQADTQYF.

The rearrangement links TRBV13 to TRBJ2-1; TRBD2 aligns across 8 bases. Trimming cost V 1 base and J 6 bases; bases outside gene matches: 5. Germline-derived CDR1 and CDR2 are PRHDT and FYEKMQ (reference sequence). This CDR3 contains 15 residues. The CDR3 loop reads CASSLDFLAGNEQFF. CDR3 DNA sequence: TGTGCCAGCAGCTTAGATTTCCTAGCGGGCAATGAGCAGTTCTTC. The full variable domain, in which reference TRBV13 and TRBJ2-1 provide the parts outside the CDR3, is AAGVIQSPRHLIKEKRETATLKCYPIPRHDTVYWYQQGPGQDPQFLISFYEKMQSDKGSIPDRFSAQQFSDYHSELNMSSLELGDSALYFCASSLDFLAGNEQFFGPGTRLTVL.

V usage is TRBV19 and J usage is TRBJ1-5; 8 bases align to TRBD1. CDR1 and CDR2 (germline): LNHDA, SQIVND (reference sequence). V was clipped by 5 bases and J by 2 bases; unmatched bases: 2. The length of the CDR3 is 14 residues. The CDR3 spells CASSGTGGNQPQHF. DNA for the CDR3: TGTGCCAGTAGTGGGACAGGAGGCAATCAGCCCCAGCATTTT.

CDR3 residues: CASSLGGLYGYTF. CDR3 coding DNA: TGTGCCAGCAGCCTCGGAGGTCTCTATGGCTACACCTTC. The V gene is TRBV13, the J gene TRBJ1-2; D ambiguous. This CDR3 is built from 13 residues. Trimming left V 5 bases short and J 4 bases short, with 11 bases between. Germline values: CDR1 PRHDT, CDR2 FYEKMQ (reference sequence).

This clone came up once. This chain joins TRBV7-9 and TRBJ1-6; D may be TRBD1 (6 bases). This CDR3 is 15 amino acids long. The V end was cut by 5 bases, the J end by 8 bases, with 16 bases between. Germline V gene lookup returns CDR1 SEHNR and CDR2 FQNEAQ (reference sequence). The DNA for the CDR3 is TGTGCCAGCAGCACCGCAGGGGAACCTTATTCACCCCTCCACTTT. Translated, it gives CASSTAGEPYSPLHF.